The 19 T cell receptor beta chains below come from one sample, sequenced in a study of blood T cell repertoires in COVID-19. Assay used: immunoSEQ multiplex PCR; TCRdb lists only in-frame clones, some missing. Here the sample spans under 150,000 clones, more than 90% being singletons. Sequencing input: peripheral blood. The source of these receptors is a man aged 60-69 years with COVID-19, enrolled during active disease.

Here the CDR3 DNA reads TGTGCCAGCACTCTTCCCAGGGGAGGGGCTGAAGCTTTCTTT. Residues: CASTLPRGGAEAFF. The chain is built from TRBV6-5 and TRBJ1-1; D might be TRBD1 (6 bases). The CDR3 is 14 residues long. Germline V lookup: CDR1 MNHEY, CDR2 SVGAGI. V was clipped by 7 bases and J by 6 bases, with 18 bases between them.

The V and J genes are TRBV7-2 and TRBJ1-3, with TRBD1 matching 8 bases. This CDR3 region has 17 residues. Per the germline V gene, CDR1 is SGHTA and CDR2 is FQGNSA. With 1 base clipped from V and 0 bases from J, the junction kept 5 bases outside the gene matches. The CDR3 spells CASSLGQGHSSGNTIYF. Written as DNA, the CDR3 is TGTGCCAGCAGCTTAGGACAGGGGCATTCCTCTGGAAACACCATATATTTT.

The J gene is TRBJ2-2, the V gene TRBV29-1; 10 nucleotides line up with TRBD2. Trimming removed 4 bases from V and 4 bases from J; junction bases left unmatched: 12. The CDR3 runs 17 residues. Germline values: CDR1 SQVTM, CDR2 ANQGSEA. CDR3 amino acids: CSVAGLAGVSGTGELFF. The CDR3 bases are TGCAGCGTTGCTGGGCTAGCGGGAGTCTCGGGCACCGGGGAGCTGTTTTTT.

The CDR3 coding sequence is TGTGCTAGTGGTTTGGTAACTAGGAGGGACAGGGCAAGATATAGCAATCAGCCCCAGCATTTT. It codes for CASGLVTRRDRARYSNQPQHF. The genes are TRBV12-5 and TRBJ1-5, with TRBD1 matching 9 bases. After removal of 0 bases from V and 0 bases from J, the junction contained 15 bases not matched to a gene. The CDR3 sequence is 21 residues long. Germline-derived CDR1 and CDR2 are LGHNT and FRNRAP.

The chain links TRBV2 to TRBJ1-4; D might be TRBD1 (6 bases). The CDR3 covers 15 residues. Germline V gene data show CDR1 as SNHLY and CDR2 as FYNNEI. Trimming removed 6 bases from V and 0 bases from J, with 11 bases in between. The chain's CDR3 is CASRGQTATNEKLFF. The CDR3 DNA reads TGTGCCAGCAGGGGACAAACTGCAACTAATGAAAAACTGTTTTTT.

CDR3 amino acids: CASRGLVLGNEQFF. The CDR3 bases are TGTGCCAGCAGGGGACTAGTCCTTGGTAATGAGCAGTTCTTC. The chain employs TRBV2 and TRBJ2-1, with 8 bases that match TRBD2. The CDR3 contains 14 residues. With 6 bases clipped from V and 7 bases from J, the junction kept 8 bases outside the gene matches. CDR1 SNHLY and CDR2 FYNNEI come from the germline V gene.

The chain recombines TRBV18 with TRBJ2-7; 7 bases are a match to TRBD2. J was trimmed by 5 bases and V by 2 bases; bases with no gene match: 3. Germline CDR1 KGHSH, CDR2 LQKENI. This CDR3 has 13 residues. The CDR3 DNA follows: TGTGCCAGCTCACCAGAAGCGGGGCACGAGCAGTACTTC. This sequence encodes CASSPEAGHEQYF.

The chain employs TRBV5-6 and TRBJ2-5; 7 bases map to TRBD2. Germline values: CDR1 SGHDT, CDR2 YYEEEE. CDR3 size: 15 residues. Germline trimming cut 3 bases from V and 4 bases from J; bases unmatched to any gene: 9. Here the CDR3 reads CASSWRTSSRETQYF. DNA of the CDR3: TGTGCCAGCAGCTGGCGGACTAGTTCGCGAGAGACCCAGTACTTC.

This chain links TRBV7-9 with TRBJ1-6; 9 bases are shared with TRBD1. The CDR3 contains 15 residues. V lost 5 bases and J lost 7; bases outside the gene matches: 6. Germline V gene lookup returns CDR1 SEHNR and CDR2 FQNEAQ (reference sequence). The CDR3 bases are TGTGCCAGCAGCCCCCGGGACAGGGAGAATTCACCCCTCCACTTT. This translates into CASSPRDRENSPLHF.

This clone was picked up a small number of times. The sample has other DNA sequences that encode this CDR3 too. The chain couples TRBV7-9 to TRBJ2-2; 8 nucleotides line up with TRBD2. This CDR3 has 16 amino acids. V trimming: 0 bases; J trimming: 6 bases; junction bases outside the gene matches: 6. Germline CDR1 and CDR2: SEHNR and FQNEAQ (reference sequence). The CDR3 is CASSLAPLAGAGELFF. Written as DNA, the CDR3 is TGTGCCAGCAGCTTAGCCCCCCTAGCGGGTGCCGGGGAGCTGTTTTTT. The whole variable domain, remainder taken from reference TRBV7-9 and TRBJ2-2, is DTGVSQNPRHKITKRGQNVTFRCDPISEHNRLYWYRQTLGQGPEFLTYFQNEAQLEKSRLLSDRFSAERPKGSFSTLEIQRTEQGDSAMYLCASSLAPLAGAGELFFGEGSRLTVL.

The genes are TRBV4-1 and TRBJ2-1; D unclear. The V end lost 0 bases, the J end lost 9 bases, and 12 bases lay between the germline ends. The CDR3 covers 14 residues. Germline V gene sequence: CDR1 MGHRA, CDR2 YSYEKL. In DNA form, the CDR3 reads TGCGCCAGCAGCCAAGATCTAGGAGTCACTGAGCAGTTCTTC. It is translated as CASSQDLGVTEQFF.

The chain has TRBV30 and TRBJ2-2; 9 bases are a match to TRBD2. The CDR3 contains 14 residues. With V trimmed by 2 bases and J by 5 bases, 3 bases remained unmatched. Germline V gene sequence: CDR1 GTSNPN, CDR2 SVGIG (reference sequence). CDR3 DNA: TGTGCCTGGAGTCTAGCGGGATTTACCGGGGAGCTGTTTTTT. It codes for CAWSLAGFTGELFF. Full variable domain (outside the CDR3, taken from reference TRBV30 and TRBJ2-2): SQTIHQWPATLVQPVGSPLSLECTVEGTSNPNLYWYRQAAGRGLQLLFYSVGIGQISSEVPQNLSASRPQDRQFILSSKKLLLSDSGFYLCAWSLAGFTGELFFGEGSRLTVL.

The rearrangement links TRBV5-4 to TRBJ2-1, with 7 positions matching TRBD1. Trimming removed 1 base from V and 2 bases from J; junction bases left unmatched: 3. CDR3 size: 15 residues. Germline V lookup: CDR1 SGHNT, CDR2 YYREEE (reference sequence). CDR3 DNA: TGTGCCAGCAGCTTGTCTACAGGGGCCTACAATGAGCAGTTCTTC. As protein: CASSLSTGAYNEQFF.

In the case of this clone: The junction shows a germline mismatch at one end, possibly a read error. J is TRBJ2-7 and V is TRBV2; D perhaps matches TRBD2 (5 bases). CDR1 is SNHLY and CDR2 is FYNNEI in the germline V gene. The CDR3 consists of 12 residues. Here the CDR3 reads CARSGSSYEQYF. In nucleotides, the CDR3 is TGTGCCAGAAGTGGGAGCTCCTACGAGCAGTACTTC. Using reference TRBV2 and TRBJ2-7 for the parts outside the CDR3, the full variable domain is EPEVTQTPSHQVTQMGQEVILRCVPISNHLYFYWYRQILGQKVEFLVSFYNNEISEKSEIFDDQFSVERPDGSNFTLKIRSTKLEDSAMYFCARSGSSYEQYFGPGTRLTVT.

This chain joins TRBV5-1 and TRBJ2-7; D is undetermined. Germline loops: CDR1 SGHRS, CDR2 YFSETQ. The CDR3 extends over 11 amino acids. The V end was cut by 1 base, the J end by 5 bases, with 4 bases between. The CDR3 region has the DNA TGCGCCAGCAGCTTGCGCGACGAGCAGTACTTC. It translates to CASSLRDEQYF.

In its sample, this clone was seen once. This chain connects TRBV30 to TRBJ1-1; the D is unclear. Trimming removed 4 bases at V and 3 bases at J, with 12 bases between. The CDR3 consists of 13 residues. CDR1 is GTSNPN and CDR2 is SVGIG in the germline V gene (reference sequence). The CDR3 DNA sequence: TGTGCCTGGAACCCCAGAGGAGACACTGAAGCTTTCTTT. It specifies CAWNPRGDTEAFF.

The rearrangement uses TRBV3-1 (or the pseudogene TRBV3-2) and TRBJ1-3; 7 nucleotides line up with TRBD1. Germline V gives CDR1 LGHDT, CDR2 YNNKEL (reference sequence). The CDR3 runs to 15 residues. Losses at the gene ends were 1 base for V and 7 bases for J; bases not matched to a gene: 7. The chain's CDR3 is CASSQGAGGRNTIYF. CDR3 DNA sequence: TGTGCCAGCAGCCAAGGGGCAGGGGGTCGGAACACCATATATTTT.

V usage is TRBV5-1 and J usage is TRBJ2-7, with D possibly TRBD1 on 5 matching bases. Germline V lookup: CDR1 SGHRS, CDR2 YFSETQ. This CDR3 has 16 amino acids. Trimming shortened V by 0 bases and J by 2 bases, and 15 bases separated the two germline ends. The CDR3 is CASSLATQGTPYEQYF. CDR3 in DNA: TGCGCCAGCAGCTTGGCAACTCAGGGTACTCCCTACGAGCAGTACTTC.

The V call is TRBV28, the J call TRBJ2-7, with 7 bases aligning to TRBD2. Germline assignment: CDR1 MDHEN and CDR2 SYDVKM. V was pared by 3 bases and J by 3 bases, with 5 bases of the junction left unmatched. The CDR3 is made up of 14 amino acids. This CDR3 is CASSFSGGNYEQYF. CDR3 DNA sequence: TGTGCCAGCAGTTTCTCCGGGGGGAACTACGAGCAGTACTTC.